The sequence of this T cell receptor beta chain was determined in a study of blood T cell repertoires in COVID-19. Study overall: Acute and convalescent COVID-19 specimens originated in the United States, Italy and Spain.

Participants were aged about 18 to 95 years, lived in about two dozen US areas, and enrolled virtually. Clinical histories supplied by participants themselves formed the basis of cohort assignment. Germline CDR1 MNHEY, CDR2 SMNVEV (reference sequence). This CDR3 has 13 amino acids. Trimming took 5 bases from V and 5 from J; bases not matched to a gene: 6. Some clones are missing from TCRdb's copy, which holds only in-frame ones; the method was immunoSEQ multiplex PCR. This sample yields under 400,000 clones, of which around nine tenths are seen a single time; over 0.9% belongs to the top ten. This TCR was sampled from a woman aged 25-40 years who had been exposed to COVID-19. This rearrangement joins TRBV27 to TRBJ2-7, with TRBD1 identical over 7 bases. Sequences were obtained from PBMCs or T cells enriched from blood (not recorded which). CDR3 in amino acids: CASSPQGVNEQYF. The CDR3 bases are TGTGCCAGCAGTCCCCAGGGGGTCAACGAGCAGTACTTC.